The source of this TCR beta chain is a study of technical replicates of blood from a handful of donors. Data came from immunoSEQ multiplex PCR; TCRdb stores just in-frame clones and leaves some out. The sample lists under 95,000 clones; approximately 92% were seen once. This clone has only one observation. The CDR3 sequence is 15 residues long. Germline lookup yields CDR1 MRHNA and CDR2 SNTAGT. V lost 0 bases, J lost 11 bases, and 19 bases lay in between. The clonotype comes from a human donor in good health. The rearrangement links TRBV6-4 to TRBJ1-1, with D tentatively TRBD1 (6 bases). Sequencing used T cells isolated from PBMCs. CDR3 protein: CASSDSGGQGTIAFF. The CDR3 DNA sequence: TGTGCCAGCAGTGACTCGGGGGGGCAGGGGACGATTGCTTTCTTT.